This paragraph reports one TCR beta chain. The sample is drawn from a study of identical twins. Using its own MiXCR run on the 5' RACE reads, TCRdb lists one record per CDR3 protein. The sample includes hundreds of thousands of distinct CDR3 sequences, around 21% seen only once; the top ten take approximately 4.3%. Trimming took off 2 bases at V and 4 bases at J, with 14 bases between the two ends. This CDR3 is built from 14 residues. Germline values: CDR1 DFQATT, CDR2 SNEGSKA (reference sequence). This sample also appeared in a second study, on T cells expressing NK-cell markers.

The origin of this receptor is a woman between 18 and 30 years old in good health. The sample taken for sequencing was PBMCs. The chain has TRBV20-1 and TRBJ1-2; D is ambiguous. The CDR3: CSARLRGLGYGYTF. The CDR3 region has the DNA TGCAGTGCTAGATTACGGGGTCTGGGCTATGGCTACACCTTC.